The clone carrying this T cell receptor beta chain was counted once. What it recognizes is unknown. The source of the sample is a study of cytomegalovirus exposure and HLA in healthy donors. Overall study findings and caveats: In an earlier analysis, productive rearrangement rates for most beta V segments clustered near 87% or 30%.

Vbeta (60) and Jbeta (13) primers were used in the PCR. Method: immunoSEQ multiplex PCR; TCRdb's copy keeps in-frame clones and lacks some. Found here are fewer than 250,000 clones, over 65% of them singletons; the top ten hold 1% to 1.5%. Between the trimmed V and J ends, which lost 1 base and 4 bases, there was a span of 16 bases. Looked up from germline, CDR1 is GTSNPN and CDR2 is SVGIG (reference sequence). The CDR3 is made up of 15 amino acids. The receptor was isolated from a human donor in good health. The source material was PBMCs. The V and J genes are TRBV30 and TRBJ1-2; a possible D gene is TRBD1 (6 bases). CDR3 sequence (DNA): TGTGCCTGGAGTGCAGGGGACGTTGCCGGCTATGGCTACACCTTC. It codes for CAWSAGDVAGYGYTF.